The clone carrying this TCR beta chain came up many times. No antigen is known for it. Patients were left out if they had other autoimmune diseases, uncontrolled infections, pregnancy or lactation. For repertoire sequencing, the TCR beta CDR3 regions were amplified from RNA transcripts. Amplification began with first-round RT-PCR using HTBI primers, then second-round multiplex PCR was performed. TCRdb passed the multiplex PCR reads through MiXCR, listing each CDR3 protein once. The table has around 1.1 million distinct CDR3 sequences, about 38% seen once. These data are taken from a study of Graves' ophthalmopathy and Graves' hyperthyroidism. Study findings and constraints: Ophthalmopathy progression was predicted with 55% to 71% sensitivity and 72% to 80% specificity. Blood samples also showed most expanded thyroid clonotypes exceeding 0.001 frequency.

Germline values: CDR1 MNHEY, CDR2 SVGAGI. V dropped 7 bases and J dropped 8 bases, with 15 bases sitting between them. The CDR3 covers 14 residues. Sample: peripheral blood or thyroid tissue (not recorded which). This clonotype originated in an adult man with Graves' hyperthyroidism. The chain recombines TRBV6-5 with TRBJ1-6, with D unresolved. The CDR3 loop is CASMRSVLDSPLHF. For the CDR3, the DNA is TGTGCCAGCATGAGGAGCGTTCTGGATTCACCCCTCCACTTT.